A single sample is the source of the 30 T cell receptor beta chains below, sequenced in a study of control samples from healthy donors and cancer patients. Data came from immunoSEQ multiplex PCR; TCRdb stores just in-frame clones and leaves some out. Of 100,000 to 150,000 clones in the sample, approximately 89% were seen once. Sequencing was performed on PBMCs. Receptors originate from a man aged 50-59 years with head and neck cancer.

V is TRBV28 and J is TRBJ2-7; D is unresolved. CDR3 length: 13 amino acids. The germline V gene has CDR1 MDHEN and CDR2 SYDVKM. V was clipped by 2 bases and J by 5 bases, with 10 bases between them. The CDR3 DNA sequence: TGTGCCAGCAGTTTACCAGGAGTCAACGAGCAGTACTTC. Protein: CASSLPGVNEQYF.

The J gene is TRBJ2-3, the V gene TRBV11-2, with D hard to call. The CDR3 is 13 amino acids. Germline V lookup: CDR1 SGHAT, CDR2 FQNNGV. V gave up 0 bases and J gave up 6 bases, with 7 bases separating them. The CDR3 DNA reads TGTGCCAGCAGCTTAGATAGGTCGGATACGCAGTATTTT. Translating it yields CASSLDRSDTQYF.

The genes are TRBV2 and TRBJ1-1; unclear D gene. Germline-derived CDR1 and CDR2 are SNHLY and FYNNEI. V shed 7 bases and J shed 5 bases, with 20 bases lying between them. The CDR3 covers 15 residues. The chain's CDR3 is CASMSRSGIVTEAFF. The CDR3 bases are TGTGCCAGCATGTCAAGGAGTGGGATTGTAACTGAAGCTTTCTTT. Variable domain in full (rest from reference TRBV2 and TRBJ1-1): EPEVTQTPSHQVTQMGQEVILRCVPISNHLYFYWYRQILGQKVEFLVSFYNNEISEKSEIFDDQFSVERPDGSNFTLKIRSTKLEDSAMYFCASMSRSGIVTEAFFGQGTRLTVV.

The chain recombines TRBV6-4 with TRBJ2-7; 7 bases agree with TRBD1. The junction had 5 bases not matched to a gene; V was cut back by 4 bases and J by 5 bases. Germline values: CDR1 MRHNA, CDR2 SNTAGT. The CDR3 contains 13 residues. The CDR3 protein is CASSGQGRNEQYF. The DNA for the CDR3 is TGTGCCAGCAGTGGACAGGGTAGAAACGAGCAGTACTTC.

The chain combines TRBV6-1 with TRBJ1-3; D perhaps matches TRBD1 (6 bases). The CDR3 runs to 16 residues. With 3 bases removed from V and 1 base from J, the gap between germline ends came to 13 bases. CDR1 is MNHNS, CDR2 SASEGT, per germline. The CDR3 region has the DNA TGTGCCAGCAGTGAGTCCCAGGGGTTATCTGGAAACACCATATATTTT. Its protein product is CASSESQGLSGNTIYF.

This clone was detected only once. CDR3 loop: CASSYVGGGPPETQYF. As DNA, the CDR3 is TGTGCCAGCAGTTACGTTGGGGGAGGGCCCCCAGAGACCCAGTACTTC. The gene calls are TRBV6-6 and TRBJ2-5, with 7 bases fitting TRBD2. Germline V lookup: CDR1 MNHNY, CDR2 SVGAGI (reference sequence). The CDR3 loop spans 16 amino acids. The junction had 10 bases not matched to a gene; V was cut back by 2 bases and J by 4 bases.

V usage is TRBV19 and J usage is TRBJ1-5; D perhaps matches TRBD1 (6 bases). The CDR3 has 12 residues. Germline V gives CDR1 LNHDA, CDR2 SQIVND (reference sequence). The V gene lost 9 bases and the J gene lost 4 bases, with 10 bases spanning the gap. This CDR3 reads CASSTGNQPQHF. The CDR3 DNA reads as TGTGCCAGCAGCACAGGGAATCAGCCCCAGCATTTT.

The V gene is TRBV18, the J gene TRBJ1-2; D uncertain. The CDR3 length is 14 residues. Trimming left V 0 bases short and J 4 bases short, with 9 bases between. The germline gives CDR1 KGHSH, CDR2 LQKENI. This CDR3 reads CASSPPFLSYGYTF. CDR3 bases: TGTGCCAGCTCACCACCGTTCCTCTCCTATGGCTACACCTTC.

V and J are TRBV19 and TRBJ2-2; maybe TRBD1 (5 bases). Germline-derived CDR1 and CDR2 are LNHDA and SQIVND (reference sequence). The V end was cut by 5 bases, the J end by 4 bases, with 17 bases between. The CDR3 totals 16 residues. The CDR3 coding sequence is TGTGCCAGTAGTCCAATCCACGACAGACCCACCGGGGAGCTGTTTTTT. Translating gives CASSPIHDRPTGELFF. The full variable domain, completed using reference TRBV19 and TRBJ2-2, is DGGITQSPKYLFRKEGQNVTLSCEQNLNHDAMYWYRQDPGQGLRLIYYSQIVNDFQKGDIAEGYSVSREKKESFPLTVTSAQKNPTAFYLCASSPIHDRPTGELFFGEGSRLTVL.

This sequence joins TRBV6-2 or TRBV6-3 and TRBJ2-3; D is unresolved. This CDR3 spans 16 amino acids. The germline gives CDR1 MNHEY, CDR2 SVGEGT. Trimming left V 2 bases short and J 0 bases short, with 12 bases between. CDR3 bases: TGTGCCAGCAGTTACCCACCTTGGCCTAGCACAGATACGCAGTATTTT. This translates into CASSYPPWPSTDTQYF.

The chain recombines TRBV2 with TRBJ2-1; 10 bases line up with TRBD2. The CDR3 runs 17 residues. Germline CDR1 reads SNHLY; CDR2 reads FYNNEI. Unmatched junction bases numbered 6, after V lost 4 bases and J lost 0 bases. The CDR3 protein is CASSGSGGTSSYNEQFF. The CDR3, as DNA: TGTGCCAGCAGTGGTAGCGGGGGGACAAGCTCCTACAATGAGCAGTTCTTC.

The J gene is TRBJ2-5, the V gene TRBV28, with 9 bases aligning to TRBD2. The V and J ends lost 6 bases and 1 base, in that order; junction bases with no gene match: 12. The CDR3 covers 17 residues. Germline CDR1 reads MDHEN; CDR2 reads SYDVKM. The CDR3 bases are TGTGCCAGCAGCCGAAGCGGGGCGGGAGGGTCCCAAGAGACCCAGTACTTC. This gives the protein CASSRSGAGGSQETQYF. The variable domain in full, with the rest retrieved from reference TRBV28 and TRBJ2-5, is DVKVTQSSRYLVKRTGEKVFLECVQDMDHENMFWYRQDPGLGLRLIYFSYDVKMKEKGDIPEGYSVSREKKERFSLILESASTNQTSMYLCASSRSGAGGSQETQYFGPGTRLLVL.

The J gene is TRBJ2-1, the V gene TRBV6-5; 9 bases match TRBD2. The junction had 5 bases not matched to a gene; V was cut back by 6 bases and J by 2 bases. In germline, CDR1 is MNHEY, CDR2 SVGAGI. The CDR3 length is 15 residues. CDR3 region: CASSLRGGPYNEQFF. Written as DNA, the CDR3 is TGTGCCAGCAGCTTGCGGGGGGGCCCCTACAATGAGCAGTTCTTC.

The V call is TRBV29-1, the J call TRBJ2-1, with a possible D match to TRBD1 (6 bases). The V gene lost 8 bases and the J gene lost 1 base, with 12 bases spanning the gap. CDR1 and CDR2 (germline): SQVTM, ANQGSEA. CDR3 size: 13 residues. The chain's CDR3 is CSTLDRSYNEQFF. The CDR3 nucleotides read TGCAGCACCCTAGACAGGTCCTACAATGAGCAGTTCTTC.

V usage is TRBV7-2 and J usage is TRBJ1-2; D gene ambiguous. The CDR3 spans 13 residues. The germline V gene encodes CDR1 SGHTA and CDR2 FQGNSA. V lost 1 base and J lost 5, with 8 bases in between. This chain's CDR3 is CASSLEGFYGYTF. The CDR3 DNA reads TGTGCCAGCAGCTTAGAAGGTTTTTATGGCTACACCTTC.

V gene TRBV5-1 combines with J gene TRBJ1-3, with TRBD1 as a possible D gene (6 bases). This CDR3 is built from 15 residues. Germline V gene sequence: CDR1 SGHRS, CDR2 YFSETQ. V was clipped by 4 bases and J by 3 bases, with 14 bases between them. Written as DNA, the CDR3 is TGCGCCAGCAGCAGCCAGGGGCTGGGTGGAAACACCATATATTTT. Translation gives CASSSQGLGGNTIYF.

V is TRBV27 and J is TRBJ1-6, with a possible D match to TRBD1 (6 bases). The germline V gene has CDR1 MNHEY and CDR2 SMNVEV (reference sequence). V shed 7 bases and J shed 7 bases, with 14 bases lying between them. The CDR3 is made up of 14 amino acids. Here the CDR3 reads CASTSGGGNSPLHF. The CDR3 bases are TGTGCCAGCACCTCCGGAGGGGGGAATTCACCCCTCCACTTT.

Turning to this clone: The identical CDR3 is also encoded by other nucleotide sequences in the sample. The V and J genes are TRBV18 and TRBJ2-7, with a tentative D call TRBD1 (6 bases). The germline V gene has CDR1 KGHSH and CDR2 LQKENI. Trimming cost V 6 bases and J 7 bases, with 22 bases left between them. The CDR3 consists of 15 residues. The CDR3 spells CASSPGPDRTLEQYF. The DNA of the CDR3 is TGTGCCAGCTCGCCGGGACCTGACAGGACTTTGGAGCAGTACTTC.

The chain links TRBV29-1 to TRBJ2-7; maybe TRBD1 (6 bases). The CDR3 has 13 amino acids. Germline values: CDR1 SQVTM, CDR2 ANQGSEA. The V end was cut by 3 bases, the J end by 4 bases, with 13 bases between. CDR3 nucleotide sequence: TGCAGCGTTGAGGGACGGGACACTTACGAGCAGTACTTC. Amino acid sequence: CSVEGRDTYEQYF.

The rearrangement joins TRBV7-2 to TRBJ2-7; TRBD2 matches 8 bases. Germline CDR1 is SGHTA and CDR2 is FQGNSA. The length of the CDR3 is 14 residues. V shed 4 bases and J 1 base; nucleotides not matched to a gene: 3. CDR3 in amino acids: CASSSGTRSYEQYF. Here the CDR3 DNA reads TGTGCCAGCAGCTCCGGGACTAGGTCCTACGAGCAGTACTTC.

The CDR3 here is CASSEYSYEQYF. CDR3 nucleotides: TGCGCCAGCAGTGAGTACAGCTACGAGCAGTACTTC. The chain joins TRBV10-1 to TRBJ2-7; D gene unclear. V gave up 1 base and J gave up 3 bases, with 4 bases separating them. Germline V gene data show CDR1 as WNHNN and CDR2 as SYGVQD (reference sequence). The CDR3 covers 12 residues.

The chain recombines TRBV4-1 with TRBJ2-7; TRBD2 is a possible D gene (6 bases). V gave up 3 bases and J gave up 6 bases, with 9 bases separating them. CDR1 and CDR2 from the germline V gene are MGHRA and YSYEKL. This CDR3 has 12 amino acids. The CDR3 coding sequence is TGCGCCAGCAGCCAGGGGGGAGGCGAGCAGTACTTC. It yields the protein CASSQGGGEQYF.

The CDR3 sequence is CASSYSGQGAGELFF. In DNA form, the CDR3 reads TGTGCCAGCAGTTACTCCGGACAGGGGGCCGGGGAGCTGTTTTTT. This sequence joins TRBV6-5 and TRBJ2-2, with 10 bases lining up with TRBD1. The germline CDR1 and CDR2 sequences are MNHEY and SVGAGI. CDR3 length equals 15 residues. J was trimmed by 6 bases and V by 0 bases; bases with no gene match: 1.

The chain has TRBV29-1 and TRBJ2-7; perhaps TRBD1 as D (6 bases). Trimming removed 6 bases from V and 2 bases from J, with 14 bases in between. The CDR3 extends over 13 amino acids. Germline assignment: CDR1 SQVTM and CDR2 ANQGSEA. Written as DNA, the CDR3 is TGCAGCGTCCGCAGCGGACAGACCTACGAGCAGTACTTC. Translating it yields CSVRSGQTYEQYF.

The rearrangement joins TRBV6-2 or TRBV6-3 to TRBJ1-1; TRBD1 is a possible D gene (5 bases). Germline V gives CDR1 MNHEY, CDR2 SVGEGT. The CDR3 consists of 16 residues. Between the trimmed V and J ends, which lost 3 bases and 4 bases, there was a span of 18 bases. This CDR3 is CASSYQGPDVGTEAFF. CDR3 in DNA: TGTGCCAGCAGTTATCAGGGCCCCGATGTGGGCACTGAAGCTTTCTTT.

The CDR3 coding sequence is TGTGCCAGCAGTTTCAGTCAGCCCCAGCATTTT. This encodes CASSFSQPQHF. This chain joins TRBV12-3 or TRBV12-4 and TRBJ1-5; D remains ambiguous. The CDR3 is made up of 11 amino acids. Trimming cost V 3 bases and J 6 bases, with 3 bases left between them.

The V gene is TRBV27, the J gene TRBJ2-2; unclear D gene. V lost 4 bases to trimming and J lost 2 bases, with 8 bases between them. Germline CDR1 MNHEY, CDR2 SMNVEV (reference sequence). The length of the CDR3 is 14 residues. As DNA, the CDR3 is TGTGCCAGCAGTTCGCCGGTTAACACCGGGGAGCTGTTTTTT. It codes for CASSSPVNTGELFF.

The V call is TRBV5-3, the J call TRBJ2-1; no clear D. TRBV5-3 has ORF status, its function being uncertain. CDR3 length equals 16 residues. V was trimmed by 2 bases and J by 2 bases, leaving 14 bases between them. This chain's CDR3 is CARSFILGSAYNEQFF. DNA of the CDR3: TGTGCCAGAAGCTTTATCCTGGGGTCAGCCTACAATGAGCAGTTCTTC.

The rearrangement joins TRBV24-1 to TRBJ1-2; D perhaps matches TRBD1 (5 bases). V was cut by 2 bases and J by 3 bases, with 9 bases left in between. This CDR3 contains 14 residues. Germline V gene sequence: CDR1 KGHDR, CDR2 SFDVKD. The CDR3 nucleotides read TGTGCCACCAGTGATTCCGGGACCTACTATGGCTACACCTTC. It codes for CATSDSGTYYGYTF.

A few counts support this clone. The CDR3 DNA reads TGTGCCAGCACTTCAGAACAGAACACTGAAGCTTTCTTT. The encoded protein is CASTSEQNTEAFF. This chain connects TRBV2 to TRBJ1-1; D is uncertain. Germline-derived CDR1 and CDR2 are SNHLY and FYNNEI. V was shortened by 7 bases and J by 1 base, with 10 bases between the two germline ends. This CDR3 spans 13 amino acids. Full variable domain (remainder filled in from reference TRBV2 and TRBJ1-1): EPEVTQTPSHQVTQMGQEVILRCVPISNHLYFYWYRQILGQKVEFLVSFYNNEISEKSEIFDDQFSVERPDGSNFTLKIRSTKLEDSAMYFCASTSEQNTEAFFGQGTRLTVV.